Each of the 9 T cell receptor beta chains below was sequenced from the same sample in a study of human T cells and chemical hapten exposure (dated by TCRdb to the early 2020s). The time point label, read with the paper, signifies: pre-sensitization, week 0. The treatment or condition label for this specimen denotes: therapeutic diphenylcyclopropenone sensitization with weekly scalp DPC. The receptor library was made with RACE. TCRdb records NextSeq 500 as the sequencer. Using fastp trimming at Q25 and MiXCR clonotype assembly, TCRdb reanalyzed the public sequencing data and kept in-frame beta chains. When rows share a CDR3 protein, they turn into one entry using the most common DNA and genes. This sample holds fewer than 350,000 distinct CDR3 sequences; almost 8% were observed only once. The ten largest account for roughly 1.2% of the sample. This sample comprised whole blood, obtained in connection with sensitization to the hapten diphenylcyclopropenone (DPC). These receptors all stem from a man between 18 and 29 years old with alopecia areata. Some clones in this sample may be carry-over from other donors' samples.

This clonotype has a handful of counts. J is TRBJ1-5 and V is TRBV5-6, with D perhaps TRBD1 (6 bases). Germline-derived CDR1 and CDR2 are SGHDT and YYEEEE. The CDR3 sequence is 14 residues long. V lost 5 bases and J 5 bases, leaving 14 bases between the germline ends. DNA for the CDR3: TGTGCCAGCAGACCGGACAGATTTGATCAGCCCCAGCATTTT. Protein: CASRPDRFDQPQHF. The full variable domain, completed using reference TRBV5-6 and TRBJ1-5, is DAGVTQSPTHLIKTRGQQVTLRCSPKSGHDTVSWYQQALGQGPQFIFQYYEEEERQRGNFPDRFSGHQFPNYSSELNVNALLLGDSALYLCASRPDRFDQPQHFGDGTRLSIL.

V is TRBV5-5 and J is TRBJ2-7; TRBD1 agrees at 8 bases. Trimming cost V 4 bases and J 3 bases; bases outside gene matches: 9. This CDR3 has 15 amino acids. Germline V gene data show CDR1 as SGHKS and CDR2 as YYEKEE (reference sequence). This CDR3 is CASSLTEDRVYEQYF. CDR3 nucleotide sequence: TGTGCCAGCAGCCTAACCGAGGACAGGGTCTACGAGCAGTACTTC.

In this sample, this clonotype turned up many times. The CDR3, as DNA: TGCGCCAGCAGCCAAATGCCAGGGGTGTACGAGCAGTACTTC. Amino acid sequence: CASSQMPGVYEQYF. The V gene is TRBV4-3, the J gene TRBJ2-7; weak D call: TRBD1 (6 bases). Germline CDR1 and CDR2: LGHNA and YSLEER. The CDR3 length is 14 residues. Trimming left V 2 bases short and J 4 bases short, with 12 bases between.

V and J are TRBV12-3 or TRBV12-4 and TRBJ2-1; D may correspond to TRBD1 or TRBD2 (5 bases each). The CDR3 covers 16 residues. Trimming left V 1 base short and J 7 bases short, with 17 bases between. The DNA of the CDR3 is TGTGCCAGCAGTTTAGTTGGGGGTCTCGGCCGTAATGAGCAGTTCTTC. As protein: CASSLVGGLGRNEQFF.

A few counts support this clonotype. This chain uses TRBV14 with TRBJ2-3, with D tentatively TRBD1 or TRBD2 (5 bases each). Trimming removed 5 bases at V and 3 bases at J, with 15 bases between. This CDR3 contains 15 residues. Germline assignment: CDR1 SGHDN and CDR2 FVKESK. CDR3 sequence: CASSYTGPRTDTQYF. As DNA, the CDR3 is TGTGCCAGCAGCTATACGGGACCTCGTACAGATACGCAGTATTTT.

The CDR3 nucleotides read TGTGCCAGCAGCCCTATGAGGAGCTCCTACGAGCAGTACGTC. Translated, it gives CASSPMRSSYEQYV. The chain links TRBV5-5 to TRBJ2-7; D is ambiguous. Germline CDR1 and CDR2: SGHKS and YYEKEE (reference sequence). The CDR3 sequence is 14 residues long. V was clipped by 4 bases and J by 0 bases, with 11 bases between them.

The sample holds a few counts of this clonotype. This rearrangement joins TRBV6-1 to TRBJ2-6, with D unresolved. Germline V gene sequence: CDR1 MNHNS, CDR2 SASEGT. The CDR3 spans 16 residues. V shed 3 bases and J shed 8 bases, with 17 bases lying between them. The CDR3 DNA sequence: TGTGCCAGCAGTGAGAAGAGTAGTTTAAGGTCCAACGTCCTGACTTTC. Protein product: CASSEKSSLRSNVLTF.

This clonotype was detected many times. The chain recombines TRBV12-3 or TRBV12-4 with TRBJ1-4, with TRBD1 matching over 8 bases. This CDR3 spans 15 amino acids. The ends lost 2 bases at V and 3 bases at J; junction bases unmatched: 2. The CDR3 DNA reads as TGTGCCAGCAGTTTACAGGGGGCCTCTAATGAAAAACTGTTTTTT. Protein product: CASSLQGASNEKLFF.

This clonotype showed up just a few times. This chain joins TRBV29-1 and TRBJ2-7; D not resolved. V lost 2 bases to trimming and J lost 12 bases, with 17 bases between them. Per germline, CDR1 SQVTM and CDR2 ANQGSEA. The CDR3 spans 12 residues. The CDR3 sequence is CSVEIPAEVRYF. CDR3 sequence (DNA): TGCAGCGTTGAAATACCGGCCGAGGTTCGGTACTTC.